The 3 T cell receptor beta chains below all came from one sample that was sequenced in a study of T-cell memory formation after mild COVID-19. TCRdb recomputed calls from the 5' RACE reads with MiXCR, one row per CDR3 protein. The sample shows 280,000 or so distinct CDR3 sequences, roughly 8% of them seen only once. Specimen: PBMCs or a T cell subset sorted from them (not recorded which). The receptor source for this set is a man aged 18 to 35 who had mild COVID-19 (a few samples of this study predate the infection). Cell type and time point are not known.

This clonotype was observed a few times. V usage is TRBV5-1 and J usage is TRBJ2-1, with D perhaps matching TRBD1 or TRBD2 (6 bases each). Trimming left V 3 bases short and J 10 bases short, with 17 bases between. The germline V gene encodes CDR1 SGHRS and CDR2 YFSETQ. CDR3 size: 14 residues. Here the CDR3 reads CASSWGAHLGEQFF. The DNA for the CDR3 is TGCGCCAGCAGCTGGGGGGCACATCTAGGGGAGCAGTTCTTC.

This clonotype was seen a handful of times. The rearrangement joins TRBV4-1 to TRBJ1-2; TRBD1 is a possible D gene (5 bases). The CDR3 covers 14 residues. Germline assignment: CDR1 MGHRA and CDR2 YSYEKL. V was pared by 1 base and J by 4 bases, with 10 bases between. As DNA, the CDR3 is TGCGCCAGCAGCCAAGGGGGGAGTTCCTATGGCTACACCTTC. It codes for CASSQGGSSYGYTF.

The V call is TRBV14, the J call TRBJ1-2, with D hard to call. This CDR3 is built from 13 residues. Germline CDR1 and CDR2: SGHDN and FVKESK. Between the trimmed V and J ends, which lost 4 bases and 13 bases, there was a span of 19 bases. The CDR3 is CASSPQQDLGGTF. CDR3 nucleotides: TGTGCCAGCAGCCCCCAGCAGGACCTAGGCGGCACCTTC.